A selection of T cell receptor beta chains follows, all from one sample in a study of shared clonotypes between healthy human individuals. TCRdb's copy holds only in-frame clones and misses some; the assay was immunoSEQ multiplex PCR. The table records roughly 1,100,000 clones, more than 60% of them present only once. The specimen sequenced was memory CD4+ T cells sorted from blood. The receptors derive from a man between 18 and 35 years old in good health. The conserved cysteine and the conserved F or W are not part of the CDR3 here.

>TRBV5-1|12
ASSLTENNSPLH
>TRBV19|12
ASSKAVKDYGYT
>TRBV5-6|12
ASSLISQNTEAF
>TRBV6-1|12
ASSVQGTNQPQH
>TRBV18|12
ASSPDLSNQPQH
>TRBV19|12
ASSVRDRNTEAF
>TRBV7-2|13
ASSFNRGWTDTQY
>TRBV6-1|12
ASRLLAGSGELF
>TRBV11-2|12
ASSRTGGYEKLF
>TRBV27|15
ASSLSGGGKGIGELF
>TRBV27|12
ASSLTGGHNEQF
>TRBV5-1|13
ASSLAGQGTDTQY
>TRBV11-2|9
ASSLWKEQF
>TRBV7-2|15
ASSLGPFRAGPYEQY
>TRBV18|12
ASSPGTLYNEQF
>TRBV10-1|12
ASRTRGDYYEQY
>TRBV5-1|11
ASSLGSRETQY
>TRBV9|11
ASSTGLHETQY
>TRBV2|14
ASSDEGGSYNSPLH
>TRBV5-1|13
ASSLSGGQAETQY
>TRBV7-3|11
ASSSYRNSPLH
>TRBV27|14
ASSLWTSRNTGELF
>TRBV5-4|13
ASSRGGPGRETQY
>TRBV18|12
ASSNLEGYQPQH
>TRBV5-1|12
ASSSGGGNQPQH
>TRBV7-8|12
ASSLGRGDTEAF
>TRBV7-8|14
ASSLAQGGMNTEAF
>TRBV7-9|14
ASSPGQGKELGGYT
>TRBV2|13
ASSPGQGAGNTIY
>TRBV13|16
ASSLIPFWCRAFYEQY
>TRBV5-5|16
ASSKRDRGDNTNNEQF
>TRBV5-6|15
ASSLAKEGGLYYEQY